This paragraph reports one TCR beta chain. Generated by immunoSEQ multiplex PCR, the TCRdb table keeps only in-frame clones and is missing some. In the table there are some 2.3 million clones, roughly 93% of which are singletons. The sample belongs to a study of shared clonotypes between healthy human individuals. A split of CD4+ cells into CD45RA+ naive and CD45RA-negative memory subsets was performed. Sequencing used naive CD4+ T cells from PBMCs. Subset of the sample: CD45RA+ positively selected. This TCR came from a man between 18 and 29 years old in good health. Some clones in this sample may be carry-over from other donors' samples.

CDR3 protein: CAWSALTGLLTGELFF. In nucleotides, the CDR3 is TGTGCCTGGAGTGCCTTGACAGGGTTGCTCACCGGGGAGCTGTTTTTT. The V call is TRBV30, the J call TRBJ2-2; 7 bases align to TRBD1. CDR1 is GTSNPN and CDR2 is SVGIG in the germline V gene (reference sequence). V gave up 1 base and J gave up 4 bases; unmatched junction bases: 9. CDR3 size: 16 residues.